Many counts were recorded for the clone carrying this T cell receptor beta chain. Time point reported: patch test 1, 2 weeks after DPC sensitization. The treatment: therapeutic diphenylcyclopropenone sensitization with weekly scalp DPC. The total RNA was obtained from whole blood that was not fractionated. The CDR3 length is 11 residues. V lost 4 bases and J lost 7, with 5 bases in between. This specimen comes from a study of human T cells and chemical hapten exposure. TCRdb re-derived calls from the RACE reads in MiXCR, one entry per CDR3 protein. The sample has approximately 41,000 distinct CDR3 sequences, 4% seen once.

The chain has TRBV12-3 or TRBV12-4 and TRBJ2-4; D unclear. The receptor was isolated from a man aged 50-59 years with alopecia areata. Some clones in this sample may be carry-over from other donors' samples. Sequenced material: whole blood, taken in connection with sensitization to the hapten diphenylcyclopropenone (DPC). The CDR3 nucleotides are TGTGCCAGCAGTTCCATGAACATTCAGTACTTC. It encodes CASSSMNIQYF.